These 16 T cell receptor beta chains share one sample of origin, sequenced in a study of blood T cell repertoires in COVID-19. Repertoires were generated with immunoSEQ multiplex PCR, while TCRdb's copy carries only in-frame clones and drops some. This table holds approximately 180,000 clones, 70% to 90% found once. The sample comprised peripheral blood. These receptors came from a man aged 40-50 years with active or convalescent COVID-19.

CDR3 amino acids: CASSLGGELNGGTIYF. The CDR3 nucleotides read TGTGCCAGCAGCTTAGGGGGGGAACTCAATGGAGGCACCATATATTTT. This rearrangement joins TRBV7-2 to TRBJ1-3, with D possibly matching TRBD1 (5 bases). The CDR3 runs 16 residues. Trimming stripped 1 base from V and 9 bases from J, with 19 bases between. From germline, CDR1 is SGHTA and CDR2 FQGNSA.

A few counts support this clone. The chain is built from TRBV6-8 and TRBJ1-2; possibly TRBD1 for D (6 bases). V gave up 5 bases and J gave up 5 bases, with 18 bases separating them. This CDR3 comprises 15 residues. The germline gives CDR1 MNHGY, CDR2 SAAAGT. The CDR3 region has the DNA TGTGCCAGCAGTATAGGACAGACAATCGGATATGGCTACACCTTC. Protein sequence: CASSIGQTIGYGYTF.

V usage is TRBV5-8 and J usage is TRBJ1-5, with D perhaps matching TRBD1 (6 bases). The ends were cut back, 5 bases at V and 5 bases at J, with 29 bases in the middle. The germline gives CDR1 SGHTS, CDR2 YDEGEE. This CDR3 contains 19 residues. In DNA form, the CDR3 reads TGTGCCAGCAGGGGGCCAGACAGTAGTTTTTGGGGGCCCGATCAGCCCCAGCATTTT. Amino acids: CASRGPDSSFWGPDQPQHF.

The V and J genes are TRBV18 and TRBJ1-2; 9 nucleotides agree with TRBD1. The V and J ends lost 4 bases and 6 bases, in that order; junction bases with no gene match: 6. There are 14 residues in the CDR3. Germline values: CDR1 KGHSH, CDR2 LQKENI. CDR3 nucleotides: TGTGCCAGCTCACAGACACAGGGGGCAGATGGCTACACCTTC. Protein: CASSQTQGADGYTF.

V usage is TRBV2 and J usage is TRBJ1-4; a weak D match, TRBD1 (5 bases). Trimming removed 7 bases at V and 8 bases at J, with 20 bases between. From germline, CDR1 is SNHLY and CDR2 FYNNEI. The CDR3 consists of 15 residues. Written as DNA, the CDR3 is TGTGCCAGCAACCCGGGGGTAGGGAGGAGAGAAAAACTGTTTTTT. This translates into CASNPGVGRREKLFF.

This clone has just one count. The V gene is TRBV11-2, the J gene TRBJ2-7, with 9 positions matching TRBD1. V was pared by 7 bases and J by 6 bases, with 7 bases of the junction left unmatched. The CDR3 sequence is 13 residues long. Germline loops: CDR1 SGHAT, CDR2 FQNNGV. The CDR3 region has the DNA TGTGCCAGCATGCGGGACAGGGTGGGCGAGCAGTACTTC. As protein: CASMRDRVGEQYF.

V is TRBV4-3 and J is TRBJ1-5; the D is unclear. From germline, CDR1 is LGHNA and CDR2 YSLEER. V shed 0 bases and J shed 6 bases, with 12 bases lying between them. The length of the CDR3 is 15 residues. The CDR3 reads CASSQDGGRGQPQHF. The CDR3 DNA is TGCGCCAGCAGCCAAGATGGAGGGAGAGGTCAGCCCCAGCATTTT.

The V gene is TRBV7-6, the J gene TRBJ2-1; 14 bases align to TRBD2. The junction had 16 bases not matched to a gene; V was cut back by 5 bases and J by 10 bases. The CDR3 is 18 amino acids. CDR1 is SGHVS and CDR2 is FNYEAQ in the germline V gene. CDR3 residues: CASSPQPSGTSGGQEQFF. CDR3 coding DNA: TGTGCCAGCAGCCCCCAGCCCAGCGGGACTAGCGGGGGTCAGGAGCAGTTCTTC. The full variable domain, in which reference TRBV7-6 and TRBJ2-1 provide the parts outside the CDR3, is GAGVSQSPRYKVTKRGQDVALRCDPISGHVSLYWYRQALGQGPEFLTYFNYEAQQDKSGLPNDRFSAERPEGSISTLTIQRTEQRDSAMYRCASSPQPSGTSGGQEQFFGPGTRLTVL.

The rearrangement uses TRBV6-2 or TRBV6-3 and TRBJ2-2; no firm D call. This CDR3 is built from 15 residues. The germline V gene has CDR1 MNHEY and CDR2 SVGEGT. V gave up 6 bases and J gave up 1 base, with 12 bases separating them. The CDR3 protein is CASSPPRLNTGELFF. The CDR3 DNA reads TGTGCCAGCAGCCCCCCCCGACTGAACACCGGGGAGCTGTTTTTT.

The rearrangement joins TRBV30 to TRBJ2-5, with D unclear. Trimming pared 0 bases from V and 2 bases from J, leaving 13 bases between. Germline V gives CDR1 GTSNPN, CDR2 SVGIG (reference sequence). The CDR3 has 15 residues. The CDR3 sequence is CAWSVPALRQETQYF. CDR3 DNA: TGTGCCTGGAGTGTACCAGCGTTACGACAAGAGACCCAGTACTTC.

The chain is built from TRBV24-1 and TRBJ2-3, with 7 bases that match TRBD1. The CDR3 spans 12 residues. Germline lookup yields CDR1 KGHDR and CDR2 SFDVKD. V lost 6 bases to trimming and J lost 7 bases; unmatched junction nucleotides: 3. The CDR3 DNA sequence: TGTGCCACCAGTCCAGGGGGATATACGCAGTATTTT. Its protein product is CATSPGGYTQYF.

The genes are TRBV30 and TRBJ1-1; D call uncertain. V was clipped by 2 bases and J by 0 bases, with 7 bases between them. This CDR3 region has 13 residues. CDR1 is GTSNPN, CDR2 SVGIG, per germline (reference sequence). CDR3 protein: CAWSSSLNTEAFF. The CDR3 region has the DNA TGTGCCTGGAGTTCGAGTCTGAACACTGAAGCTTTCTTT.

The chain has TRBV5-1 and TRBJ1-1, with D maybe TRBD1 (5 bases). Germline V gene sequence: CDR1 SGHRS, CDR2 YFSETQ. This CDR3 is 13 amino acids long. The V end was cut by 0 bases, the J end by 11 bases, with 14 bases between. The DNA of the CDR3 is TGCGCCAGCAGCTTGGGTGATAGGGGCTGGGCTTTCTTT. Protein: CASSLGDRGWAFF.

J is TRBJ1-4 and V is TRBV9; 8 bases are shared with TRBD1. The CDR3 extends over 15 amino acids. V was clipped by 0 bases and J by 8 bases; unmatched bases: 6. Germline V CDR1 and CDR2: SGDLS, YYNGEE. The CDR3 loop is CASSVDQGAREKLFF. The CDR3 nucleotides read TGTGCCAGCAGCGTAGACCAGGGGGCGCGGGAAAAACTGTTTTTT.

A few counts support this clone. The chain joins TRBV28 to TRBJ2-7; 7 bases align to TRBD2. The CDR3 contains 14 residues. CDR1 is MDHEN and CDR2 is SYDVKM in the germline V gene. After removal of 7 bases from V and 1 base from J, the junction contained 7 bases not matched to a gene. The CDR3 here is CASIEREGSYEQYF. In DNA form, the CDR3 reads TGTGCCAGCATCGAAAGGGAGGGATCCTACGAGCAGTACTTC.

The chain combines TRBV6-2 or TRBV6-3 with TRBJ1-6; 9 nucleotides match TRBD1. The CDR3 covers 15 residues. The germline V gene has CDR1 MNHEY and CDR2 SVGEGT. Unmatched junction bases numbered 9, after V lost 5 bases and J lost 10 bases. The CDR3 nucleotides are TGTGCCAGCAGTCCCACATCCGACAGGGGGTCACCCCTCCACTTT. This codes for CASSPTSDRGSPLHF.